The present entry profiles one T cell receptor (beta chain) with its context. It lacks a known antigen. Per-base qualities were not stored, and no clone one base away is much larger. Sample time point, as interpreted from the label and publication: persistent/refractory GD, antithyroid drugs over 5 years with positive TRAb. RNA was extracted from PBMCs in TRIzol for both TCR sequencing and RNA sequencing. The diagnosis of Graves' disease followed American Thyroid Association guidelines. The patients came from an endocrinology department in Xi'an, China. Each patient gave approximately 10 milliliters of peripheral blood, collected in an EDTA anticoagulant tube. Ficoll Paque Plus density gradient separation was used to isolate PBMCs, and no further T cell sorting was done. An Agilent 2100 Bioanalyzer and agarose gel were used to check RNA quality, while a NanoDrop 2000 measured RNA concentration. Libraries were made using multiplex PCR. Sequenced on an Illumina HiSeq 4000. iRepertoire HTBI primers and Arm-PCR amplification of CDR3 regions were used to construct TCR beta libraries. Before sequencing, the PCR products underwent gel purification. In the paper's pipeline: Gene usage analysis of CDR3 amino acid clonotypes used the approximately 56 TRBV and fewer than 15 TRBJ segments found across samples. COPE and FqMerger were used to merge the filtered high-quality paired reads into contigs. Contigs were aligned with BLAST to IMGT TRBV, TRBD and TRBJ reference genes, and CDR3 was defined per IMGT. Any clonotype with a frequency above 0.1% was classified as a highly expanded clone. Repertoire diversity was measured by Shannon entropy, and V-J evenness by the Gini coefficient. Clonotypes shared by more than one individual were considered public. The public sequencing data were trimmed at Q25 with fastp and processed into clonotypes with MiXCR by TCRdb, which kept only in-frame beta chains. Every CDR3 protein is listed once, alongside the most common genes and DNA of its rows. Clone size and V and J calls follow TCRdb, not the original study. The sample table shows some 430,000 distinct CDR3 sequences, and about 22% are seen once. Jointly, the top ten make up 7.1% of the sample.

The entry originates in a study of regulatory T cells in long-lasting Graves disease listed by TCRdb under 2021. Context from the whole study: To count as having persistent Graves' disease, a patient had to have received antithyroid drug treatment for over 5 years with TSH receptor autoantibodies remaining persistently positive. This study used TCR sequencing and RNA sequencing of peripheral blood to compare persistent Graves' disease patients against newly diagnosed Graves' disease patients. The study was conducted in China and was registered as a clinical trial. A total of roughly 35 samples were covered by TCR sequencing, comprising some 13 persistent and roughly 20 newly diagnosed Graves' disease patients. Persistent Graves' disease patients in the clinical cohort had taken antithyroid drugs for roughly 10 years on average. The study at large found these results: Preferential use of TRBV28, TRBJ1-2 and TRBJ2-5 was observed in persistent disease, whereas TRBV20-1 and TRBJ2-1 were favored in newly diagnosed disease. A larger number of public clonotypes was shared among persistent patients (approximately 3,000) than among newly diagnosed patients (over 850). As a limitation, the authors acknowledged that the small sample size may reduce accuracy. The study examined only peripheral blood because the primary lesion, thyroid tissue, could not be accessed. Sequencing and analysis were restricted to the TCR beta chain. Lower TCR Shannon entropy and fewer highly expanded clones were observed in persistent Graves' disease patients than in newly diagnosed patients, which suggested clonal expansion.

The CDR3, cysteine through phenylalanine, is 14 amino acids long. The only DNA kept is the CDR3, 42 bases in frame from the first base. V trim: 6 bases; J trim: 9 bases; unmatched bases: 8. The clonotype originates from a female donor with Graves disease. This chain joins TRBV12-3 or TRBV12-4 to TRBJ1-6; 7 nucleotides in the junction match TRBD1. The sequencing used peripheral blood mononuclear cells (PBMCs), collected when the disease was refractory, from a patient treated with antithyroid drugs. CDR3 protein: CASSLRQGSSPLHF. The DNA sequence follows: TGTGCCAGCAGCCTTAGACAGGGCAGTTCACCCCTCCACTTT.